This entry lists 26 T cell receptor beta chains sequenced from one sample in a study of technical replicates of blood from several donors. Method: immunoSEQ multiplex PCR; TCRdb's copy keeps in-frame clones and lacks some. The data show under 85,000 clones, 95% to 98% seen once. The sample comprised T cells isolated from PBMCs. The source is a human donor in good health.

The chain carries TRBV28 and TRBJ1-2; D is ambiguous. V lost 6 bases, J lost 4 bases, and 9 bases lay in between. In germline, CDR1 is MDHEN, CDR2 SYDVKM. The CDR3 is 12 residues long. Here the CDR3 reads CASRVGPYGYTF. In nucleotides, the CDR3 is TGTGCCAGCAGAGTTGGGCCCTATGGCTACACCTTC.

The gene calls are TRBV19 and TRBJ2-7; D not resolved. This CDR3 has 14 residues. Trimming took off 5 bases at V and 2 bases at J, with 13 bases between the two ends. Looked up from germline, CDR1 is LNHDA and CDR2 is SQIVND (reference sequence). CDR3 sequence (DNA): TGTGCCAGTAGTCTTGGGCCGAATACCTACGAGCAGTACTTC. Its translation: CASSLGPNTYEQYF. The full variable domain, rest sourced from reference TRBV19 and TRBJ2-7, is DGGITQSPKYLFRKEGQNVTLSCEQNLNHDAMYWYRQDPGQGLRLIYYSQIVNDFQKGDIAEGYSVSREKKESFPLTVTSAQKNPTAFYLCASSLGPNTYEQYFGPGTRLTVT.

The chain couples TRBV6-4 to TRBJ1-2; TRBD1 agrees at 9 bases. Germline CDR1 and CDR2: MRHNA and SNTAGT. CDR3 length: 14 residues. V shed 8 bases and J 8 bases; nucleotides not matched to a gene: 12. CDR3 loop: CASSRTGATIGYTF. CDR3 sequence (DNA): TGTGCCAGCTCCAGGACAGGGGCGACAATAGGCTACACCTTC.

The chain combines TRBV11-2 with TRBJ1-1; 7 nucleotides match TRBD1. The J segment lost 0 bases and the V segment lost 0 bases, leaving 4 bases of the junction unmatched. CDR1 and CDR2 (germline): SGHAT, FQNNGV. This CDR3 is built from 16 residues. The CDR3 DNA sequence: TGTGCCAGCAGCTTAGATACAGGGGTAGTGAACACTGAAGCTTTCTTT. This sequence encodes CASSLDTGVVNTEAFF.

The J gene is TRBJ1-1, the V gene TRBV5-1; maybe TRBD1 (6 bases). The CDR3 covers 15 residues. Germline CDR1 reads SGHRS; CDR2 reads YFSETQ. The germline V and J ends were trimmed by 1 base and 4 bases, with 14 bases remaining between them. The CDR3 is CASSLTNTGFTEAFF. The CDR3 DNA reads TGCGCCAGCAGCTTGACCAATACAGGGTTCACTGAAGCTTTCTTT.

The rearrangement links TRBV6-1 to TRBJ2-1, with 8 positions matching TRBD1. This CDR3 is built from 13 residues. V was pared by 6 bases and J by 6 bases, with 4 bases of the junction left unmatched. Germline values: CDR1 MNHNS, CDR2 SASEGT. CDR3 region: CASRLGQGNEQFF. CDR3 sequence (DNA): TGTGCCAGCAGATTAGGACAGGGCAATGAGCAGTTCTTC.

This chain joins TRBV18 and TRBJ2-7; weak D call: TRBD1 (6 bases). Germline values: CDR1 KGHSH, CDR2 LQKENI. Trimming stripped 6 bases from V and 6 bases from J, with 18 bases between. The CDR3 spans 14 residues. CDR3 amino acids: CASSIAGAEGEQYF. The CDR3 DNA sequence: TGTGCCAGCTCTATAGCAGGGGCAGAGGGCGAGCAGTACTTC.

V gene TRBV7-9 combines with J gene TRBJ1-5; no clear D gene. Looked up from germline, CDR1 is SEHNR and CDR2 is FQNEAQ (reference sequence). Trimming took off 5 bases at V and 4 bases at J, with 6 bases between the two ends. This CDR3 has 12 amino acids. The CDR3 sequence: CASSPQNQPQHF. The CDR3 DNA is TGTGCCAGCAGCCCCCAGAATCAGCCCCAGCATTTT.

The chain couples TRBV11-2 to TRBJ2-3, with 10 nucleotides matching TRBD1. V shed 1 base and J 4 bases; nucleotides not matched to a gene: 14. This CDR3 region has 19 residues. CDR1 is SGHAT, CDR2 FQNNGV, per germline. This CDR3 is CASSLGPGRDRGSADTQYF. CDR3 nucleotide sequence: TGTGCCAGCAGCTTAGGTCCGGGCCGGGACAGGGGATCAGCAGATACGCAGTATTTT.

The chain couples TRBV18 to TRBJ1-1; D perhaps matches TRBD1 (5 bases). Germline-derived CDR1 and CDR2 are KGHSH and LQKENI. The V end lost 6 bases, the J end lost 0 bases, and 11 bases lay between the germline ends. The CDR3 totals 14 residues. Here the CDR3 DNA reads TGTGCCAGCTCTAGACAGCTAATGAACACTGAAGCTTTCTTT. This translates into CASSRQLMNTEAFF.

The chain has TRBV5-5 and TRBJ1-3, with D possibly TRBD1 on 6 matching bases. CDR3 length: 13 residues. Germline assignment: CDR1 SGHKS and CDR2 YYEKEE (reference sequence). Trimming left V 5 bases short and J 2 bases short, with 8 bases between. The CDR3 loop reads CASRQGTGNTIYF. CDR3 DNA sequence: TGTGCCAGCAGGCAGGGGACTGGAAACACCATATATTTT.

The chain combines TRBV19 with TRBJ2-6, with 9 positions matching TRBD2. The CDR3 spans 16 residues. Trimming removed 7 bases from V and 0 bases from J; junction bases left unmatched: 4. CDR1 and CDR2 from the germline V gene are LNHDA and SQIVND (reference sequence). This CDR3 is CASIGGGASGANVLTF. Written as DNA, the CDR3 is TGTGCCAGTATCGGCGGGGGGGCCTCTGGGGCCAACGTCCTGACTTTC.

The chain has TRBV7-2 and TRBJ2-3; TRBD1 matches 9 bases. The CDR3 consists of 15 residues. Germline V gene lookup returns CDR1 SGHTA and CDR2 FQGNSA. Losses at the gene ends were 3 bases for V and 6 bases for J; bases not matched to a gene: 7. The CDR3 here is CASSFHRGLGDTQYF. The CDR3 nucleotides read TGTGCCAGCAGCTTTCACAGGGGGCTAGGTGATACGCAGTATTTT.

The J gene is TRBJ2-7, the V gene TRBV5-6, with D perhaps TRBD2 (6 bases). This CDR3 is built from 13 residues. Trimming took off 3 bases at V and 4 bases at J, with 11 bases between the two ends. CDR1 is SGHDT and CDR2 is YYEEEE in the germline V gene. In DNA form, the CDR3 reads TGTGCCAGCAGCTACGGGACTGATTACGAGCAGTACTTC. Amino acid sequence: CASSYGTDYEQYF.

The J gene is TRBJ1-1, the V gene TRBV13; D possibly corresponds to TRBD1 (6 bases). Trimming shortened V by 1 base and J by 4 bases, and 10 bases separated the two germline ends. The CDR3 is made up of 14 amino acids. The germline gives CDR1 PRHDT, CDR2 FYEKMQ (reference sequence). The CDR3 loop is CASSLEGGSTEAFF. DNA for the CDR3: TGTGCCAGCAGCTTAGAAGGGGGTTCCACTGAAGCTTTCTTT.

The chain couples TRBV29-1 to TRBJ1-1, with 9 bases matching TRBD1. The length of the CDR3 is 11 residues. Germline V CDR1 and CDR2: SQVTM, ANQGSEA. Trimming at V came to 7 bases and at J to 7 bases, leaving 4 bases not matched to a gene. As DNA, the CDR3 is TGCAGCGCGGGACAGGGAATTGAAGCTTTCTTT. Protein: CSAGQGIEAFF.

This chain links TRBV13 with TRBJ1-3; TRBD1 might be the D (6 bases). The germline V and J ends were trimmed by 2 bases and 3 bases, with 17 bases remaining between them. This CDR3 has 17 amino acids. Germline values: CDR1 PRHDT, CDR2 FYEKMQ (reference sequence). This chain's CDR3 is CASSLRVLQGFGNTIYF. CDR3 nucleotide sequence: TGTGCCAGCAGCTTACGAGTTTTGCAGGGGTTTGGAAACACCATATATTTT.

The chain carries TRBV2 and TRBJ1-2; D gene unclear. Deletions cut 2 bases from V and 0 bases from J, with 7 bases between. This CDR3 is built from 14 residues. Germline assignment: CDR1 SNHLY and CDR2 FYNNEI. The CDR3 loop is CASSEWPPNYGYTF. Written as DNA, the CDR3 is TGTGCCAGCAGTGAATGGCCGCCTAACTATGGCTACACCTTC.

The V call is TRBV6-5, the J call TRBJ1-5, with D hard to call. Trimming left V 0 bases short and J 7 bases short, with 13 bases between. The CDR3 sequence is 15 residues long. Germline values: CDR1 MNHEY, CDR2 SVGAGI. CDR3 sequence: CASSYSGGGMQPQHF. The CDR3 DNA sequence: TGTGCCAGCAGTTACTCGGGCGGAGGTATGCAGCCCCAGCATTTT.

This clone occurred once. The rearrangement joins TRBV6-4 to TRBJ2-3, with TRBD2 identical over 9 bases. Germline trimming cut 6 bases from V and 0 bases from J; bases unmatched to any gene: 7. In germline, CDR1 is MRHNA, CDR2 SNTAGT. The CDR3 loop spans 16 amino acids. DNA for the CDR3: TGTGCCAGCAGCGAGAGTGCGGGGGGGAGCACAGATACGCAGTATTTT. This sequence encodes CASSESAGGSTDTQYF.

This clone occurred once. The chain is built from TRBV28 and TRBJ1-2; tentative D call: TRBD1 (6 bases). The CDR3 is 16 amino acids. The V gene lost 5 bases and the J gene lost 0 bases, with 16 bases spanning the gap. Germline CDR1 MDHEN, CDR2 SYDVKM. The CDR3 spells CASSLTPRGANYGYTF. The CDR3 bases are TGTGCCAGCAGTCTGACCCCCAGGGGAGCTAACTATGGCTACACCTTC.

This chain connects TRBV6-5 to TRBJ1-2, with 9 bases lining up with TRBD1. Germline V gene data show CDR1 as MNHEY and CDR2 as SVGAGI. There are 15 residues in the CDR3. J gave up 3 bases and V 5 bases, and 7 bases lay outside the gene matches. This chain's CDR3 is CASSPRTGEYYGYTF. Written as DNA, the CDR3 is TGTGCCAGCAGTCCGCGGACAGGGGAGTACTATGGCTACACCTTC.

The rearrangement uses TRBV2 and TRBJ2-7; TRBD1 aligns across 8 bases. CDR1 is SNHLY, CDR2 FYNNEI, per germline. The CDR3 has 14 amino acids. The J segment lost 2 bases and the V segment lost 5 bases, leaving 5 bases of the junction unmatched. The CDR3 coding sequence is TGTGCCAGCAGTCCCGGGACAGGTACCTACGAGCAGTACTTC. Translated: CASSPGTGTYEQYF.

The chain's CDR3 is CASSQPSGVSTDTQYF. Here the CDR3 DNA reads TGCGCCAGCAGCCAACCCAGCGGGGTTAGCACAGATACGCAGTATTTT. This chain links TRBV4-1 with TRBJ2-3, with 7 nucleotides matching TRBD2. Trimming took 2 bases from V and 0 from J; bases not matched to a gene: 5. CDR1 is MGHRA and CDR2 is YSYEKL in the germline V gene. The CDR3 covers 16 residues.

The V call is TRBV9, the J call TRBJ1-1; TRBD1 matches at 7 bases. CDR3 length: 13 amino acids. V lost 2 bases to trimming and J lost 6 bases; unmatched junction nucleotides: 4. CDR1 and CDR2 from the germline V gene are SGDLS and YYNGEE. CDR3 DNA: TGTGCCAGCAGCGTCGGGACAGACTCTGAAGCTTTCTTT. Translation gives CASSVGTDSEAFF.

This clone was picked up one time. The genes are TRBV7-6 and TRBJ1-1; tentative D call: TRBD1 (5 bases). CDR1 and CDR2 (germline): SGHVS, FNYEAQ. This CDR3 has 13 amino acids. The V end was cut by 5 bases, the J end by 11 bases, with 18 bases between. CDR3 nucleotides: TGTGCCAGCAGCACTGACAGTTCTATCGGGGCTTTCTTT. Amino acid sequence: CASSTDSSIGAFF.